This record concerns one T cell receptor beta chain sequence. The target of this receptor is not known. The sample holds no much larger clone one base away, and base qualities are not on file. This specimen comes from a study of T cell changes during pregnancy in multiple sclerosis (dated by TCRdb to the late 2010s). In terms of the full investigation: The study examined how the T cell repertoire changed over the course of pregnancy in women with multiple sclerosis.

Including the terminal cysteine and phenylalanine, the CDR3 comprises 15 residues. Only CDR3 DNA remains: 45 bases, in frame from the first base. The V and J ends are trimmed by 2 bases and 3 bases, leaving 12 bases between them. CDR1 and CDR2 are read off the germline V gene as SGHDT and YYEEEE. The library relied on the immunoSEQ multiplex PCR assay. Drawn from immuneACCESS, this table holds only the in-frame rearrangements with V and J called that TCRdb kept. Clones are partly lost; checked studies trace under half to an unresolved V gene and leave the rest unexplained. The sample data list some 99,000 clones, and around 90% of these were observed just once. Together, the top ten hold roughly 2.3% of the sample.

This sample comprised peripheral blood, obtained after pregnancy. The clonotype was recovered from a female donor in good health, enrolled as a control in a pregnancy study. The sequence links TRBV5-6 to TRBJ1-3; the D region possibly corresponds to TRBD1 (5 bases align). The bases are TGTGCCAGCAGCTTATGGGGCGGCGGTGGAAACACCATATATTTT. Translated, it gives CASSLWGGGGNTIYF.